One and the same sample provided the 6 T cell receptor beta chains below, sequenced in a study of blood T cell repertoires in COVID-19. Sequenced by immunoSEQ multiplex PCR; TCRdb stores in-frame clones only, minus some. The sample holds some 220,000 clones; more than 65% are singletons and the top ten take roughly 3%. What was sequenced was peripheral blood. Every receptor here comes from a woman in her thirties who had recovered from COVID-19.

J is TRBJ2-7 and V is TRBV28; perhaps TRBD2 as D (7 bases). V shed 4 bases and J shed 3 bases, with 13 bases lying between them. In germline, CDR1 is MDHEN, CDR2 SYDVKM. This CDR3 is 14 amino acids long. The CDR3 bases are TGTGCCAGCAGTTCCTGGGGAGGGGGCTACGAGCAGTACTTC. Its translation is CASSSWGGGYEQYF.

The V call is TRBV10-1, the J call TRBJ2-1, with 12 nucleotides matching TRBD2. The CDR3 covers 16 residues. After removal of 0 bases from V and 8 bases from J, the junction contained 5 bases not matched to a gene. Germline-derived CDR1 and CDR2 are WNHNN and SYGVQD (reference sequence). CDR3 bases: TGCGCCAGCAGTGAGTCTAGACTAGCGGGAGTCGATGAGCAGTTCTTC. This translates into CASSESRLAGVDEQFF.

The rearrangement joins TRBV19 to TRBJ2-7; tentatively, D is TRBD1 (5 bases). This CDR3 contains 17 residues. Germline CDR1 is LNHDA and CDR2 is SQIVND (reference sequence). Trimming took 3 bases from V and 3 from J, leaving 21 bases between them. The CDR3 DNA reads TGTGCCAGTAGTATTTTCATGAGGCCAGGGTTGGACTACGAGCAGTACTTC. Amino acids: CASSIFMRPGLDYEQYF.

A single count supports this clone. The V call is TRBV11-2, the J call TRBJ2-3; D gene ambiguous. The V end was cut by 2 bases, the J end by 2 bases, with 8 bases between. Germline V gene sequence: CDR1 SGHAT, CDR2 FQNNGV. The CDR3 runs to 14 residues. DNA of the CDR3: TGTGCCAGCAGCTTACTGGCACCCACAGATACGCAGTATTTT. Translation gives CASSLLAPTDTQYF. Using reference TRBV11-2 and TRBJ2-3 for the parts outside the CDR3, the full variable domain is EAGVAQSPRYKIIEKRQSVAFWCNPISGHATLYWYQQILGQGPKLLIQFQNNGVVDDSQLPKDRFSAERLKGVDSTLKIQPAKLEDSAVYLCASSLLAPTDTQYFGPGTRLTVL.

This chain uses TRBV27 with TRBJ1-3; D remains unclear. The CDR3 contains 16 residues. V shed 2 bases and J shed 0 bases, with 11 bases lying between them. CDR1 is MNHEY and CDR2 is SMNVEV in the germline V gene (reference sequence). The CDR3 DNA is TGTGCCAGCAGTTTAAATCCGGGAATCTCTGGAAACACCATATATTTT. As protein: CASSLNPGISGNTIYF.

This clone was counted a few times. The rearrangement joins TRBV30 to TRBJ2-2; no definite D call. The CDR3 is 14 residues long. The V gene's germline CDR1 is GTSNPN and CDR2 SVGIG (reference sequence). V was trimmed by 4 bases and J by 0 bases, leaving 9 bases between them. The CDR3 reads CAWKVRANTGELFF. The CDR3 nucleotides are TGTGCCTGGAAAGTCCGCGCGAACACCGGGGAGCTGTTTTTT.